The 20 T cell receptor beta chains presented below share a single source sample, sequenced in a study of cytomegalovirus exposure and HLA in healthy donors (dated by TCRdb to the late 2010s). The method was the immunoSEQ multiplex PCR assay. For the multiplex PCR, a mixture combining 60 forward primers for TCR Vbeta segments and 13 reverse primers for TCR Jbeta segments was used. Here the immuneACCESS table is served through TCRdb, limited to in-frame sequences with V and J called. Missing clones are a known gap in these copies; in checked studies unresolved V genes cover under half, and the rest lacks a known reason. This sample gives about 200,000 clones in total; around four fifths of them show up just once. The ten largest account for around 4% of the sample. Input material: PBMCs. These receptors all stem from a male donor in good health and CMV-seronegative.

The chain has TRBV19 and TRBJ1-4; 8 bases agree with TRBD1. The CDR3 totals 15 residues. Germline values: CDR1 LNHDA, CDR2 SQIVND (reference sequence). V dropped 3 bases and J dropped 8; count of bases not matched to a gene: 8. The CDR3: CASSMEGTGLEKLFF. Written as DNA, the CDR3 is TGTGCCAGTAGTATGGAAGGGACAGGCCTGGAAAAACTGTTTTTT.

CDR3 region: CASSPGGSPGNQPQHF. As DNA, the CDR3 is TGTGCCAGCAGCCCGGGGGGGAGCCCGGGCAATCAGCCCCAGCATTTT. The V gene is TRBV5-6, the J gene TRBJ1-5; D is possibly TRBD1 (5 bases). V was clipped by 4 bases and J by 2 bases, with 16 bases between them. CDR1 is SGHDT and CDR2 is YYEEEE in the germline V gene. The CDR3 covers 16 residues.

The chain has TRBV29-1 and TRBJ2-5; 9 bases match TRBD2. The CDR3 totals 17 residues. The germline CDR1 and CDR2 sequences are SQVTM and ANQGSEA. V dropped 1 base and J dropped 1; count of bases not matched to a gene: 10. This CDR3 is CSVEGREGRLGQETQYF. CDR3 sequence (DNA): TGCAGCGTTGAAGGGCGGGAGGGCCGGTTGGGCCAAGAGACCCAGTACTTC. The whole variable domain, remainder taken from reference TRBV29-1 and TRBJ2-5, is SAVISQKPSRDICQRGTSLTIQCQVDSQVTMMFWYRQQPGQSLTLIATANQGSEATYESGFVIDKFPISRPNLTFSTLTVSNMSPEDSSIYLCSVEGREGRLGQETQYFGPGTRLLVL.

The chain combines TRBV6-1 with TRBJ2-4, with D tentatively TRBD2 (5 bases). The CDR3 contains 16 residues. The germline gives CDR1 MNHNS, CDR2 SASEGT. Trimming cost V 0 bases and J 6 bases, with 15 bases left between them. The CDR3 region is CASSEASGVGGNIQYF. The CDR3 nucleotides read TGTGCCAGCAGTGAAGCGTCCGGTGTAGGAGGAAACATTCAGTACTTC.

The chain's CDR3 is CASSRGSHTGELFF. In DNA form, the CDR3 reads TGTGCCAGCAGCCGAGGCTCTCACACCGGGGAGCTGTTTTTT. J is TRBJ2-2 and V is TRBV7-3; D remains ambiguous. The germline CDR1 and CDR2 sequences are SGHTA and FQGTGA. V was trimmed by 5 bases and J by 3 bases, leaving 10 bases between them. CDR3 length equals 14 residues. The complete variable domain, with remaining parts taken from reference TRBV7-3 and TRBJ2-2, reads GAGVSQTPSNKVTEKGKYVELRCDPISGHTALYWYRQSLGQGPEFLIYFQGTGAADDSGLPNDRFFAVRPEGSVSTLKIQRTERGDSAVYLCASSRGSHTGELFFGEGSRLTVL.

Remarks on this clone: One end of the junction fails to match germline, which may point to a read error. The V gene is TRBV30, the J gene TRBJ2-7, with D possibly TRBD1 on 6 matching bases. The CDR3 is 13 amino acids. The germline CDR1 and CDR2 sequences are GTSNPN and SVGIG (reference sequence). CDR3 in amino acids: CACDYRVSNEQYF. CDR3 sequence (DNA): TGTGCCTGCGATTACAGGGTCTCCAACGAGCAGTACTTC. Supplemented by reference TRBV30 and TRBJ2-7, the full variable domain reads SQTIHQWPATLVQPVGSPLSLECTVEGTSNPNLYWYRQAAGRGLQLLFYSVGIGQISSEVPQNLSASRPQDRQFILSSKKLLLSDSGFYLCACDYRVSNEQYFGPGTRLTVT.

The CDR3 DNA follows: TGTGCCAGCAGCCCGAGGACAGATAATTCACCCCTCCACTTT. Translating it yields CASSPRTDNSPLHF. The V gene is TRBV7-9, the J gene TRBJ1-6; the D gene is possibly TRBD1 (6 bases). Deletions cut 5 bases from V and 5 bases from J, with 10 bases between. The V gene's germline CDR1 is SEHNR and CDR2 FQNEAQ (reference sequence). This CDR3 has 14 residues.

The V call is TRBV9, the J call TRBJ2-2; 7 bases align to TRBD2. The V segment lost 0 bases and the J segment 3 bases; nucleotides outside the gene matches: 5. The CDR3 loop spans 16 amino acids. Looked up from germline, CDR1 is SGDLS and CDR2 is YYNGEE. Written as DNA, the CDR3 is TGTGCCAGCAGCGTAGAGGCTAGCGGTTACACCGGGGAGCTGTTTTTT. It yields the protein CASSVEASGYTGELFF.

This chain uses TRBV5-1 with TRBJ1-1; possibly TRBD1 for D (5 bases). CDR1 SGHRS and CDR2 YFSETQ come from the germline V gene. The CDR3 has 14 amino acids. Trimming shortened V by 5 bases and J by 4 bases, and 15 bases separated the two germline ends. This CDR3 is CASSSQGLGTEAFF. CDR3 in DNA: TGCGCCAGCAGTTCCCAGGGATTGGGCACTGAAGCTTTCTTT.

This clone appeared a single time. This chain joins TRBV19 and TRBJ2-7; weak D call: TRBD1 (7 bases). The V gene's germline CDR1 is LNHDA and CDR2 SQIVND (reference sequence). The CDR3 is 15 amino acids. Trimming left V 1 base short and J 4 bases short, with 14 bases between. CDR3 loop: CASSIAGGGKYEQYF. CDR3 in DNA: TGTGCCAGTAGTATAGCTGGAGGGGGCAAGTACGAGCAGTACTTC.

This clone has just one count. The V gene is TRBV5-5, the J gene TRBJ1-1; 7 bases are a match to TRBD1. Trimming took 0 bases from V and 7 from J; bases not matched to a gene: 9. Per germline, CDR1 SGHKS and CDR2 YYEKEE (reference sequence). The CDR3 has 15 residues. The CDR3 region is CASSLDGQARGEAFF. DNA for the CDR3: TGTGCCAGCAGCTTGGATGGACAGGCGAGGGGTGAAGCTTTCTTT.

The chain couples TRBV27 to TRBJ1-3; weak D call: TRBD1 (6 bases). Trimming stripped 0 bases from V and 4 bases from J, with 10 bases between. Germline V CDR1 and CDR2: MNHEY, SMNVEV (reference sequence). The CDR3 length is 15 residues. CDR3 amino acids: CASSLSRGQGNTIYF. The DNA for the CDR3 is TGTGCCAGCAGTTTATCCCGAGGACAGGGAAACACCATATATTTT.

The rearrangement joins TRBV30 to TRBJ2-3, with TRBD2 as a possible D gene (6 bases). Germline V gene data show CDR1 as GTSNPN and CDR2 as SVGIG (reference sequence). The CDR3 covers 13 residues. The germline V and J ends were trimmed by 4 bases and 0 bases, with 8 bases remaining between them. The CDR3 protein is CAWIGGSTDTQYF. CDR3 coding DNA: TGTGCCTGGATCGGAGGGAGCACAGATACGCAGTATTTT.

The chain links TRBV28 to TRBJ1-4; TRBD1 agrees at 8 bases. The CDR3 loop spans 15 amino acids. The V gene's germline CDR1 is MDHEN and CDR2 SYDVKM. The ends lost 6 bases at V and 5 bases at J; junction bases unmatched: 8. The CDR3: CASRPRDRQNEKLFF. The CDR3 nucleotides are TGTGCCAGCAGGCCTCGGGACAGGCAAAATGAAAAACTGTTTTTT.

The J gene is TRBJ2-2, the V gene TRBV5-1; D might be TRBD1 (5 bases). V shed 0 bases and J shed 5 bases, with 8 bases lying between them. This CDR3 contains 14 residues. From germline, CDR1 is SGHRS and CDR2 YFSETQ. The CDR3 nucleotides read TGCGCCAGCAGCTTGGGACAGAGTACCGGGGAGCTGTTTTTT. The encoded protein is CASSLGQSTGELFF.

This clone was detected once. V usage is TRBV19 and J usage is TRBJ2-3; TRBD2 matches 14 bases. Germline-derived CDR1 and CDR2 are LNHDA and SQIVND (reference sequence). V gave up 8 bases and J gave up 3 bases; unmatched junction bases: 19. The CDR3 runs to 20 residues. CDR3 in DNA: TGTGCCAGTCAAGGGATTTTGGGACTAGCGGGAGAAGGGGGAACAGATACGCAGTATTTT. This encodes CASQGILGLAGEGGTDTQYF.

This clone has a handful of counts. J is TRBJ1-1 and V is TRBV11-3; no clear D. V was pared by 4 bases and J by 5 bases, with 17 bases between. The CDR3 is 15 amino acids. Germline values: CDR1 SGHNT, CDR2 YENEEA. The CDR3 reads CASSYVRGEGTEAFF. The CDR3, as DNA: TGTGCCAGCAGCTATGTACGTGGTGAGGGAACTGAAGCTTTCTTT.

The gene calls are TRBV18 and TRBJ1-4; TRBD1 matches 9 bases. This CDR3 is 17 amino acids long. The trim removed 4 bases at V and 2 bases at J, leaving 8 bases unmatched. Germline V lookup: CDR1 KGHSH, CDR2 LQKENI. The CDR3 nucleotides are TGTGCCAGCTCACTCCGGGACAGGGTTTTGACTAATGAAAAACTGTTTTTT. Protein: CASSLRDRVLTNEKLFF.

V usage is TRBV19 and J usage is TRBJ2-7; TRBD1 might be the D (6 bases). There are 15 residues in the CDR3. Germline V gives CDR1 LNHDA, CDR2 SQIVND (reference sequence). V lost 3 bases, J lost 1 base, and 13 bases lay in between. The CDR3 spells CASSMGHLGSYEQYF. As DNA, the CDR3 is TGTGCCAGTAGTATGGGACACTTGGGGTCCTACGAGCAGTACTTC. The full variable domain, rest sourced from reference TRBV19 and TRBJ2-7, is DGGITQSPKYLFRKEGQNVTLSCEQNLNHDAMYWYRQDPGQGLRLIYYSQIVNDFQKGDIAEGYSVSREKKESFPLTVTSAQKNPTAFYLCASSMGHLGSYEQYFGPGTRLTVT.

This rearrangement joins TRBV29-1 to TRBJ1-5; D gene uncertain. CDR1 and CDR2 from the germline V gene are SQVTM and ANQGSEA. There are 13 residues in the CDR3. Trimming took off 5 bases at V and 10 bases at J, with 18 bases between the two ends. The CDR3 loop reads CSVMLGRHGPQHF. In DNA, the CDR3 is TGCAGCGTTATGCTCGGCAGGCATGGACCCCAGCATTTT.